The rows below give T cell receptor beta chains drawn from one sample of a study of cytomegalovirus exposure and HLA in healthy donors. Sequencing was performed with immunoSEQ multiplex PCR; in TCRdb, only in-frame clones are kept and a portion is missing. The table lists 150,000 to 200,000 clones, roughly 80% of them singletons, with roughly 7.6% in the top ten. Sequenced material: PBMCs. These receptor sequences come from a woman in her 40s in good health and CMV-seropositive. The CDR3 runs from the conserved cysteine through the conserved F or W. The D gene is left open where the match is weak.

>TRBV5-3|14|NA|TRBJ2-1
CAPWQVVRCNEQFF
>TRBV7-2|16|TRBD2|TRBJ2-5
CASSLTPWEGQETQYF
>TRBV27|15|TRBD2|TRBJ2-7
CASREGLAVSYEQYF
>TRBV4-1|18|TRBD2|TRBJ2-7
CASSQRTSGSSDVYEQYF
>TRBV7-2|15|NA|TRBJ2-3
CASSLQSGSTDTQYF
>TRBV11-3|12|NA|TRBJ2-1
CASSLVGREQFF
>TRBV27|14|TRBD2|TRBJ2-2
CASSSAGGSGELFF
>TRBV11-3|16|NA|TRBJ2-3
CASSPGGGSGTDTQYF
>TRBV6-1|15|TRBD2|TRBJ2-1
CASSELAGGYNEQFF
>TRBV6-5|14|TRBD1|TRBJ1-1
CASRDRGMNTEAFF
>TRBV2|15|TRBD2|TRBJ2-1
CASNGLAGSYNEQFF
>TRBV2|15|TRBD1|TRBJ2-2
CASVGQGEITGELFF
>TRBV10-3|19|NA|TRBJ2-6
CAISESPSTGRPAANVLTF
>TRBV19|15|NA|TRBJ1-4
CASSRVTGTNEKLFF
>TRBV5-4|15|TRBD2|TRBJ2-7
CASSSGLAEAYEQYF
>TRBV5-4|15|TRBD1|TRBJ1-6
CASSPTGTGNSPLHF
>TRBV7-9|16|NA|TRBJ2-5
CASRAPGGAGGETQYF
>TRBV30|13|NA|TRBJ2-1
CAWSGLVWVGQFF
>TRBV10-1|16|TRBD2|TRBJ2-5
CASSPSGSIGQETQYF
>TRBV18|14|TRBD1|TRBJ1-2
CASSPGDSLYGYTF
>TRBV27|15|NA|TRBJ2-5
CASSLTTVPQETQYF
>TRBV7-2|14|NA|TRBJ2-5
CASSPSSGQETQYF
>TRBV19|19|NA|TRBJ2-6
CASSILGAGELAGANVLTF
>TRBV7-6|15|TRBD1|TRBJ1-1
CASSLGGQGFTEAFF
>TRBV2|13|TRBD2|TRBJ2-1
CASGTSGRNEQFF
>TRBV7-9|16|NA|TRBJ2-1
CASSSIAAHSYNEQFF
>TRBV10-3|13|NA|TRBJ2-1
CAISGPEADEQFF